This TCR beta chain was recorded in a study of blood T cell repertoires in COVID-19. Libraries were prepared by immunoSEQ multiplex PCR; TCRdb keeps only in-frame clonotypes and omits some of them. Of about 300,000 clones in the sample, roughly nine tenths were seen once. The table lists this clone with a few counts. With 5 bases clipped from V and 1 base from J, the junction kept 6 bases outside the gene matches. CDR1 and CDR2 from the germline V gene are LNHDA and SQIVND (reference sequence). This CDR3 region has 15 residues. The source is a woman aged 35 to 49 who had recovered from COVID-19. The chain recombines TRBV19 with TRBJ2-5, with 8 bases aligning to TRBD1. The sample taken for sequencing was PBMCs or T cells enriched from blood (not recorded which). The CDR3 is CASSPRTGSQETQYF. As DNA, the CDR3 is TGTGCCAGTAGTCCCCGGACAGGGTCCCAAGAGACCCAGTACTTC.